The 18 T cell receptor beta chains below come from one sample, sequenced in a study of shared clonotypes between healthy human individuals. Only in-frame clones appear in the TCRdb table, and some are missing; sequencing was by immunoSEQ multiplex PCR. The profile covers around 610,000 clones, with 90% to 97% appearing a single time and less than 0.13% taken by the ten largest. Naive CD8 cells comprised CD45RO-negative, CCR7-positively selected cells, excluding terminally differentiated effector memory CD45RA+ cells. Sequencing was done on a sample of naive CD8+ T cells sorted from blood. These TCRs come from a woman aged 25 to 39 in good health.

This clone is a singleton in its sample. This chain joins TRBV5-6 and TRBJ1-1; 9 positions agree with TRBD1. Germline V lookup: CDR1 SGHDT, CDR2 YYEEEE. The CDR3 contains 15 residues. The V segment lost 8 bases and the J segment 1 base; nucleotides outside the gene matches: 9. In DNA, the CDR3 is TGTGCCAGTAACCGGGACAGGGCGCCGAACACTGAAGCTTTCTTT. It encodes CASNRDRAPNTEAFF.

This rearrangement joins TRBV6-5 to TRBJ2-7, with 7 nucleotides matching TRBD2. The CDR3 runs 15 residues. V was clipped by 5 bases and J by 2 bases; unmatched bases: 9. Germline V gene lookup returns CDR1 MNHEY and CDR2 SVGAGI. This CDR3 is CASSRGTSATYEQYF. Written as DNA, the CDR3 is TGTGCCAGCAGTCGGGGCACTAGCGCCACCTACGAGCAGTACTTC.

Notes on this clone: Different DNA sequences within this sample yield the same CDR3. This sequence joins TRBV2 and TRBJ2-7; no firm D call. This CDR3 contains 12 residues. In germline, CDR1 is SNHLY, CDR2 FYNNEI. V lost 3 bases, J lost 1 base, and 4 bases lay in between. The CDR3 DNA sequence: TGTGCCAGCAGTGACGGATCCTACGAGCAGTACTTC. Translating gives CASSDGSYEQYF. Full variable domain (outside the CDR3, taken from reference TRBV2 and TRBJ2-7): EPEVTQTPSHQVTQMGQEVILRCVPISNHLYFYWYRQILGQKVEFLVSFYNNEISEKSEIFDDQFSVERPDGSNFTLKIRSTKLEDSAMYFCASSDGSYEQYFGPGTRLTVT.

The rearrangement links TRBV4-1 to TRBJ1-4, with no clear D. Per the germline V gene, CDR1 is MGHRA and CDR2 is YSYEKL. CDR3 length equals 17 residues. The V gene lost 0 bases and the J gene lost 3 bases, with 14 bases spanning the gap. As DNA, the CDR3 is TGCGCCAGCAGCCAAGAAGGTCTACGGCCGCCTAATGAAAAACTGTTTTTT. Its translation is CASSQEGLRPPNEKLFF.

The chain uses TRBV27 and TRBJ2-7, with TRBD2 as a possible D gene (5 bases). Germline values: CDR1 MNHEY, CDR2 SMNVEV (reference sequence). CDR3 length: 14 amino acids. V was shortened by 5 bases and J by 2 bases, with 13 bases between the two germline ends. The CDR3 protein is CASSRGGLPYEQYF. In nucleotides, the CDR3 is TGTGCCAGCAGTCGGGGTGGGCTCCCCTACGAGCAGTACTTC.

V and J are TRBV11-2 and TRBJ1-2; perhaps TRBD1 as D (6 bases). This CDR3 contains 17 residues. Germline V gene sequence: CDR1 SGHAT, CDR2 FQNNGV. Deletions cut 0 bases from V and 4 bases from J, with 18 bases between. The CDR3 region has the DNA TGTGCCAGCAGCTTAGAGGACAGCCAACTTAACCTCTATGGCTACACCTTC. Translating it yields CASSLEDSQLNLYGYTF.

This clone was observed once. The J gene is TRBJ2-4, the V gene TRBV5-4; no clear D. Germline V CDR1 and CDR2: SGHNT, YYREEE (reference sequence). The CDR3 is 20 amino acids. Trimming shortened V by 3 bases and J by 0 bases, and 25 bases separated the two germline ends. CDR3 sequence reads: CASSYAPWTLTSLAKNIQYF. DNA of the CDR3: TGTGCCAGCAGCTATGCTCCATGGACCCTTACTTCCCTAGCCAAAAACATTCAGTACTTC.

Points on this clone: Other DNA sequences in the same sample also yield this CDR3. V and J are TRBV5-6 and TRBJ2-7; D not resolved. The CDR3 runs 11 residues. V lost 0 bases and J 7 bases, leaving 5 bases between the germline ends. The germline CDR1 and CDR2 sequences are SGHDT and YYEEEE. This CDR3 reads CASSLDGEQYF. The CDR3 nucleotides are TGTGCCAGCAGCTTGGACGGGGAGCAGTACTTC. The variable domain in full, with the rest retrieved from reference TRBV5-6 and TRBJ2-7, is DAGVTQSPTHLIKTRGQQVTLRCSPKSGHDTVSWYQQALGQGPQFIFQYYEEEERQRGNFPDRFSGHQFPNYSSELNVNALLLGDSALYLCASSLDGEQYFGPGTRLTVT.

The chain combines TRBV2 with TRBJ2-1, with unresolved D. In germline, CDR1 is SNHLY, CDR2 FYNNEI. The V end lost 2 bases, the J end lost 3 bases, and 14 bases lay between the germline ends. The CDR3 runs 16 residues. The CDR3: CASSESEDVGYNEQFF. CDR3 in DNA: TGTGCCAGCAGTGAATCAGAGGATGTCGGCTACAATGAGCAGTTCTTC.

This clone appeared a single time. This chain links TRBV29-1 with TRBJ2-1, with 10 bases aligning to TRBD1. The V and J ends lost 6 bases and 3 bases, in that order; junction bases with no gene match: 5. CDR1 is SQVTM and CDR2 is ANQGSEA in the germline V gene. This CDR3 spans 14 amino acids. CDR3 nucleotide sequence: TGCAGCGTCACCGGGACAGGGGTCTACAATGAGCAGTTCTTC. It is translated as CSVTGTGVYNEQFF.

V is TRBV28 and J is TRBJ2-1, with TRBD2 as a possible D gene (6 bases). This CDR3 spans 15 amino acids. V lost 0 bases and J lost 5, with 11 bases in between. Germline V lookup: CDR1 MDHEN, CDR2 SYDVKM. CDR3 nucleotide sequence: TGTGCCAGCAGTTTATGGCGGGATCCCCACAATGAGCAGTTCTTC. This codes for CASSLWRDPHNEQFF.

V gene TRBV25-1 combines with J gene TRBJ2-1; D gene unclear. Trimming left V 4 bases short and J 8 bases short, with 3 bases between. This CDR3 spans 10 amino acids. Germline assignment: CDR1 MGHDK and CDR2 SYGVNS. CDR3 sequence (DNA): TGTGCCAGCAGTGGCCATGAGCAGTTCTTC. It encodes CASSGHEQFF.

CDR3 loop: CAWSLGQPSSYNEQFF. As DNA, the CDR3 is TGTGCCTGGAGCTTGGGGCAGCCGAGCTCCTACAATGAGCAGTTCTTC. The chain employs TRBV30 and TRBJ2-1; TRBD1 is a possible D gene (5 bases). Trimming left V 3 bases short and J 0 bases short, with 15 bases between. There are 16 residues in the CDR3. Germline values: CDR1 GTSNPN, CDR2 SVGIG (reference sequence).

The chain recombines TRBV21-1 with TRBJ1-2. TRBV21-1 is assigned pseudogene status. CDR3 length equals 15 residues. In DNA, the CDR3 is TGTGCCAGCAGCACCAGAAGAAAGGATAACTATGGCTACACCTTC. Its protein is CASSTRRKDNYGYTF.

The CDR3 coding sequence is TGTGCCAGCAGCGTCCCCAGGCATAGCGTGAACACCGGGGAGCTGTTTTTT. Its protein product is CASSVPRHSVNTGELFF. This sequence joins TRBV9 and TRBJ2-2; perhaps TRBD2 as D (5 bases). Trimming cost V 2 bases and J 1 base, with 15 bases left between them. Per the germline V gene, CDR1 is SGDLS and CDR2 is YYNGEE. The length of the CDR3 is 17 residues.

The sample holds one count of this clone. This sequence joins TRBV27 and TRBJ2-7, with D possibly being TRBD1 (6 bases). V lost 7 bases and J 6 bases, leaving 13 bases between the germline ends. Germline CDR1 and CDR2: MNHEY and SMNVEV (reference sequence). CDR3 size: 12 residues. The CDR3 coding sequence is TGTGCCAGCATGACAGGTTTGGGCGAGCAGTACTTC. Its protein product is CASMTGLGEQYF.

Comment on this clone: Other DNA sequences of this sample code for an identical CDR3. The rearrangement links TRBV5-1 to TRBJ2-7; no firm D call. V was shortened by 0 bases and J by 3 bases, with 4 bases between the two germline ends. Germline V gene sequence: CDR1 SGHRS, CDR2 YFSETQ. CDR3 length: 12 residues. DNA for the CDR3: TGCGCCAGCAGCTTGGGCGACTACGAGCAGTACTTC. It encodes CASSLGDYEQYF. The full variable domain, completed using reference TRBV5-1 and TRBJ2-7, is KAGVTQTPRYLIKTRGQQVTLSCSPISGHRSVSWYQQTPGQGLQFLFEYFSETQRNKGNFPGRFSGRQFSNSRSEMNVSTLELGDSALYLCASSLGDYEQYFGPGTRLTVT.

The V gene is TRBV2, the J gene TRBJ2-7; 7 nucleotides align to TRBD1. V was clipped by 6 bases and J by 5 bases; unmatched bases: 10. Per germline, CDR1 SNHLY and CDR2 FYNNEI. The CDR3 consists of 14 residues. CDR3 nucleotides: TGTGCCAGCAGCGTTAGACAGGGTAGGGACGAGCAGTACTTC. Translated, it gives CASSVRQGRDEQYF.